This TCR beta chain was sequenced for a study of blood T cell repertoires in COVID-19. In the study overall: PBMCs, B-cell-depleted T cells, or T cells provided the cDNA or gDNA that made up the material.

Assay: immunoSEQ multiplex PCR; the TCRdb copy retains only in-frame clones and omits some. The table records under 200,000 clones, under 85% of them present only once. The CDR3 runs to 16 residues. V was trimmed by 1 base and J by 11 bases, leaving 18 bases between them. Looked up from germline, CDR1 is SGHAT and CDR2 is FQNNGV. The chain has TRBV11-2 and TRBJ1-6; possibly TRBD1 for D (6 bases). Sequences were obtained from peripheral blood. This clonotype originated in an elderly woman with acute or convalescent COVID-19. CDR3 DNA sequence: TGTGCCAGCAGCTTAGGCGGCCAGGGGTTTTGGGCACCCCTCCACTTT. This codes for CASSLGGQGFWAPLHF.